This entry features one T cell receptor (beta chain) sequence. The antigen is undetermined. This sample is part of a study of CD8+ T cells in alopecia areata. Overall study findings and caveats: Scalp repertoires also include resident alphabeta T cells from normal skin.

This CDR3 has 12 residues. V lost 1 base and J 5 bases, leaving 4 bases between the germline ends. Germline V gene lookup returns CDR1 SGHDT and CDR2 YYEEEE. Extraction of RNA preceded its reverse transcription into cDNA, which served as the sequencing template. Sequencing was performed with immunoSEQ multiplex PCR; in TCRdb, only in-frame clones are kept and a portion is missing. This sample has around 200,000 clones; around 58% occur once, and the top ten carry around 12%. The treatment was: oral pan-JAK inhibitor, 5-10 mg twice daily. The starting material was CD8+ T cells sorted from blood, obtained at week 24, from a patient treated with tofacitinib. This clonotype was obtained from a human donor with alopecia areata. V gene TRBV5-6 combines with J gene TRBJ2-1; D call uncertain. DNA of the CDR3: TGTGCCAGCAGCTTGTACAACAATGAGCAGTTCTTC. This sequence encodes CASSLYNNEQFF.